This T cell receptor beta chain was sequenced for a study of shared clonotypes between healthy human individuals. Findings and limits, study-wide: Naive subsets generally had larger estimated richness than memory subsets.

The V segment lost 4 bases and the J segment 2 bases; nucleotides outside the gene matches: 11. The CDR3 is 17 residues long. CDR1 MDHEN and CDR2 SYDVKM come from the germline V gene. Note on this clone: The antigen is unknown.

Sequenced by immunoSEQ multiplex PCR; TCRdb stores in-frame clones only, minus some. The sample holds about 520,000 clones, about 96% seen once. The receptor comes from a woman aged 25-40 years in good health. The genes are TRBV28 and TRBJ2-7; 10 nucleotides align to TRBD2. The sample comprised naive CD4+ T cells sorted from blood. Subset reported: CD45RA+ positively selected. The CDR3 sequence: CASSSTGSLAGAYEQYF. DNA for the CDR3: TGTGCCAGCAGTTCAACGGGATCGCTAGCGGGAGCCTACGAGCAGTACTTC.